This TCR beta chain was sequenced during a study of CD8 T cells in ankylosing spondylitis. Regarding the study as a whole: Clones linked to disease, bearing a CD8+ phenotype, were relatively rare in peripheral blood.

Trimming cost V 5 bases and J 3 bases, with 11 bases left between them. The germline CDR1 and CDR2 sequences are LNHNV and YYDKDF (reference sequence). This CDR3 contains 14 residues. A remark on this clonotype: Its antigen is not known.

Via MiXCR, TCRdb re-called the 5' RACE reads, giving one row per CDR3 protein. The sample includes 150,000 to 200,000 distinct CDR3 sequences, roughly 18% of them seen just once. The receptor comes from a male donor aged 5-30 years with ankylosing spondylitis or in good health (not recorded which). The V and J genes are TRBV15 and TRBJ2-1; D possibly corresponds to TRBD2 (5 bases). Sequenced input: blood, either unsorted or a sorted T cell fraction (not recorded which). The CDR3 nucleotides read TGTGCCACCAGCGGTACCGGGGACTACAATGAGCAGTTCTTC. Residues: CATSGTGDYNEQFF.